The 5 T cell receptor beta chains below all came from one sample that was sequenced in a study of shared clonotypes between healthy human individuals. This table comes from immunoSEQ multiplex PCR, and its TCRdb copy is limited to in-frame clones, with some not included. The sample records roughly 1.4 million clones, just under 99% being singletons. Sequencing was carried out using naive CD4+ T cells sorted from blood. This sample's subset: CD45RA+ positively selected. These receptors all come from a man aged 30 to 45 in good health.

J is TRBJ2-1 and V is TRBV7-8; D is undetermined. The CDR3 extends over 12 amino acids. The germline gives CDR1 SGHVS, CDR2 FQNEAQ. V lost 5 bases and J 6 bases, leaving 8 bases between the germline ends. CDR3 region: CASSPGSNEQFF. Written as DNA, the CDR3 is TGTGCCAGCAGCCCGGGTAGCAATGAGCAGTTCTTC.

The J gene is TRBJ2-7, the V gene TRBV28, with D possibly being TRBD1 (6 bases). CDR3 length: 14 residues. Per germline, CDR1 MDHEN and CDR2 SYDVKM. V shed 4 bases and J shed 3 bases, with 13 bases lying between them. The DNA of the CDR3 is TGTGCCAGCAGTTACCCCGGGACAATCTACGAGCAGTACTTC. It yields the protein CASSYPGTIYEQYF.

This rearrangement joins TRBV9 to TRBJ2-1; tentatively, D is TRBD2 (8 bases). The CDR3 extends over 17 amino acids. V was clipped by 4 bases and J by 3 bases, with 20 bases between them. Germline V gene lookup returns CDR1 SGDLS and CDR2 YYNGEE. CDR3: CASSPEVAGQSYNEQFF. The DNA of the CDR3 is TGTGCCAGCAGCCCAGAGGTAGCGGGACAGAGCTACAATGAGCAGTTCTTC. The variable domain in full, completed from reference TRBV9 and TRBJ2-1, reads DSGVTQTPKHLITATGQRVTLRCSPRSGDLSVYWYQQSLDQGLQFLIQYYNGEERAKGNILERFSAQQFPDLHSELNLSSLELGDSALYFCASSPEVAGQSYNEQFFGPGTRLTVL.

The rearrangement joins TRBV18 to TRBJ2-7, with D possibly called TRBD1 or TRBD2 (5 bases each). Germline V gene data show CDR1 as KGHSH and CDR2 as LQKENI. The CDR3 totals 17 residues. With 1 base removed from V and 6 bases from J, the gap between germline ends came to 22 bases. The CDR3 DNA reads TGTGCCAGCTCACCACTCAAAATCTGGGACGCTGGCACCGAGCAGTACTTC. It is translated as CASSPLKIWDAGTEQYF.

The chain couples TRBV5-1 to TRBJ2-3, with D unresolved. This CDR3 region has 14 residues. The germline CDR1 and CDR2 sequences are SGHRS and YFSETQ. V lost 4 bases to trimming and J lost 2 bases, with 11 bases between them. The CDR3 is CASSPQPPTDTQYF. CDR3 in DNA: TGCGCCAGCAGCCCCCAGCCCCCCACAGATACGCAGTATTTT.